This T cell receptor (beta chain) was sequenced for a study of human T cells and chemical hapten exposure. Time point denoted: pre-sensitization, week 0. Noted treatment: therapeutic diphenylcyclopropenone sensitization with weekly scalp DPC. The CDR3 is 13 residues long. Germline CDR1 is SQVTM and CDR2 is ANQGSEA. V was pared by 4 bases and J by 4 bases, with 13 bases between. One entry per CDR3 protein results from TCRdb running MiXCR on the RACE reads. In the table there are 250,000 or so distinct CDR3 sequences, approximately 8% of which are singletons. This clonotype came up many times. The starting material was whole blood, obtained in connection with sensitization to the hapten diphenylcyclopropenone (DPC). The origin of this receptor is a man younger than 30 with alopecia areata. Some clones in this sample may be carry-over from other donors' samples. The V and J genes are TRBV29-1 and TRBJ1-2, with a tentative D call TRBD1 (5 bases). The CDR3 loop is CSVASGQSYGYTF. The DNA of the CDR3 is TGCAGCGTTGCTTCTGGACAAAGCTATGGCTACACCTTC.